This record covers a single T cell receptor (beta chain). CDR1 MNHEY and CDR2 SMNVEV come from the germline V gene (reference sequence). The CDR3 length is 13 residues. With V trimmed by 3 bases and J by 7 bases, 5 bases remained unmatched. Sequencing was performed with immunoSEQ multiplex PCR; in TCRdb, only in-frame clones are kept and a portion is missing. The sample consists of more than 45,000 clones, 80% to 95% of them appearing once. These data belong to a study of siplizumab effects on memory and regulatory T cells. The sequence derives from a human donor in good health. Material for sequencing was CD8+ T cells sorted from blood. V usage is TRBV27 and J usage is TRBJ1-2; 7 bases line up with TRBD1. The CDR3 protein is CASSLGAGGGYTF. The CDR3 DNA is TGTGCCAGCAGTTTGGGGGCAGGGGGTGGCTACACCTTC.